Listed below are T cell receptor beta chains from one sample, sequenced in a study of OX40 agonist ivuxolimab in advanced cancers. Repertoires were generated with immunoSEQ multiplex PCR, while TCRdb's copy carries only in-frame clones and drops some. The top ten hold 0.44% of the sample, which has 73,000 or so clones, approximately 90% seen once. Sequenced here: CD4+ or CD8+ T cells sorted from blood, sampled in a trial of the OX40 agonist ivuxolimab. Every receptor here comes from an adult with an advanced solid tumor such as melanoma, head and neck, liver or kidney cancer. CDR3s include the opening cysteine and the closing phenylalanine or tryptophan. Fields, in order: J gene, clone size, D gene, V gene, CDR3 length, CDR3 DNA, CDR3 protein. The D gene is left open where the match is weak. Size values are once, few and many counts, or a class for expanded clones, and some rows have none.

>TRBJ1-4|many|TRBD1|TRBV5-1|15
TGCGCCAGCAGCTTGACTGGACAGGGCCATGAAAAACTGTTTTTT
CASSLTGQGHEKLFF
>TRBJ1-1|-|TRBD1|TRBV7-9|15
TGTGCCAGCAGCCCGATGGGACAGGGTGACACTGAAGCTTTCTTT
CASSPMGQGDTEAFF
>TRBJ2-7|-|TRBD2|TRBV19|16
TGTGCCAGTAGTATAGCGGGGACTAGCGGATCCTACGAGCAGTACTTC
CASSIAGTSGSYEQYF
>TRBJ2-3|once|-|TRBV5-6|16
TGTGCCAGCAGCTGGGACTGGGGCTTTACCACAGATACGCAGTATTTT
CASSWDWGFTTDTQYF
>TRBJ2-7|-|-|TRBV11-2|18
TGTGCCAGCAGCTTGCTACGCCGAGGTGGTGTTACTAGCTTTGAGCAGTACTTC
CASSLLRRGGVTSFEQYF
>TRBJ1-2|-|-|TRBV2|11
TGTGCCAGCCTTGCGTTGAGGAGTTACACCTTC
CASLALRSYTF
>TRBJ1-2|-|-|TRBV30|15
TGTGCCTGGAAGCAGGCCTCTACGACTAACTATGGCTACACCTTC
CAWKQASTTNYGYTF
>TRBJ2-7|once|-|TRBV27|12
TGTGCCAGCAGGACAGGCTCCTACGAGCAGTACTTC
CASRTGSYEQYF
>TRBJ1-2|-|-|TRBV5-5|15
TGTGCCAGCAGCTTGGAGGGGCCCCCGGGCTATGGCTACACCTTC
CASSLEGPPGYGYTF
>TRBJ1-5|-|TRBD1|TRBV19|14
TGTGCCAGTAGGATTACAGGGGACAATCAGCCCCAGCATTTT
CASRITGDNQPQHF
>TRBJ2-5|-|-|TRBV6-5|15
TGTGCCAGCAGTTACGGCGGGGAGTACCAAGAGACCCAGTACTTC
CASSYGGEYQETQYF
>TRBJ1-4|-|TRBD1|TRBV11-2|15
TGTGCCAGCAGCGTCACCGGGACAGGGGTGAAAAAACTGTTTTTT
CASSVTGTGVKKLFF